A few counts support the clone carrying this T cell receptor (beta chain). Its antigen remains unknown. TCRdb passed the 5' RACE reads through MiXCR, listing each CDR3 protein once. This table has 280,000 or so distinct CDR3 sequences, around 8% appearing once. This entry is derived from a study of T-cell memory formation after mild COVID-19. General study findings and limits: Contracting CD4+ clones were located mainly in CM and EM, and CD8+ clones in EMRA.

CDR3 length: 15 amino acids. CDR1 MNHEY and CDR2 SMNVEV come from the germline V gene (reference sequence). V dropped 5 bases and J dropped 7; count of bases not matched to a gene: 12. The gene calls are TRBV27 and TRBJ2-3; 7 nucleotides match TRBD1. The receptor comes from a man aged 18 to 29 who had mild COVID-19 (a few samples of this study predate the infection). Cell type and time point are not known. Material for sequencing was PBMCs or a T cell subset sorted from them (not recorded which). This CDR3 reads CASSPTGTEGNTQYF. DNA of the CDR3: TGTGCCAGCAGTCCCACCGGGACAGAAGGGAATACGCAGTATTTT.